These T cell receptor beta chains were read from a single sample in a study of OX40 agonist ivuxolimab in advanced cancers. The table came from immunoSEQ multiplex PCR; TCRdb's copy has only in-frame clones and leaves some out. Among about 95,000 clones listed, roughly 88% were seen once. Sequencing was performed on CD4+ or CD8+ T cells sorted from blood, taken in a trial of the OX40 agonist ivuxolimab. Receptor source: an adult with an advanced solid tumor such as melanoma, head and neck, liver or kidney cancer. CDR3s include the opening cysteine and the closing phenylalanine or tryptophan. The D gene is left open where the match is weak. Clone sizes are given selectively: once, few, many, or a class where the clone is expanded.

j_call clone_size d_call v_call cdr3_nt cdr3_aa
TRBJ2-7 few . TRBV5-1 TGCGCCAGCAGTGGACACCCTCAATCCTACGAGCAGTACTTC CASSGHPQSYEQYF
TRBJ2-2 . . TRBV11-2 TGTGCCAGCAGAGAGAGCGGTGTCGGGGAGCTGTTTTTT CASRESGVGELFF
TRBJ2-7 . TRBD1 TRBV15 TGTGCCACCAGCAGACGAGGACAGGCCCGCCACGAGCAGTACTTC CATSRRGQARHEQYF
TRBJ2-7 . TRBD1 TRBV6-5 TGTGCCAGCAGTCGGACAGGGGGAACCTACGAGCAGTACTTC CASSRTGGTYEQYF
TRBJ1-5 few . TRBV7-2 TGTGCCAGCAGCTGGCCGGGTCAGCCCCAGCATTTT CASSWPGQPQHF
TRBJ2-1 . . TRBV9 TGTGCCAGCAGCCCGAGCCCGCGGACCTACAATGAGCAGTTCTTC CASSPSPRTYNEQFF
TRBJ2-3 . . TRBV10-1 TGCGCCAGCAGTGAAGTGACAGATACGCAGTATTTT CASSEVTDTQYF
TRBJ2-2 . TRBD2 TRBV7-8 TGTGCCAGCAGCTTAGAGGGCAGGACTAGCGGCGCCGGGGAGCTGTTTTTT CASSLEGRTSGAGELFF
TRBJ2-7 . . TRBV6-6 TGTGCCAGCAGTATTAGCTACGAGCAGTACTTC CASSISYEQYF
TRBJ1-2 . . TRBV5-6 TGTGCCAGCAGCTTGGGCAGGAGAAACTATGGCTACACCTTC CASSLGRRNYGYTF
TRBJ2-7 . . TRBV30 TGTGCCTGGAGTGTATCCGGCGAGTCCTACGAGCAGTACTTC CAWSVSGESYEQYF
TRBJ1-1 . . TRBV28 TGTGCCAGCAGTTATTTCGGTCGCAACACTGAAGCTTTCTTT CASSYFGRNTEAFF
TRBJ2-7 . . TRBV11-3 TGTGCCAGCAGCTCCTCACAGGGTCTGTTCTCCTACGAGCAGTACTTC CASSSSQGLFSYEQYF
TRBJ2-3 . TRBD1 TRBV30 TGTGCCTGGGACAGGGGGTCGAGGGATACGCAGTATTTT CAWDRGSRDTQYF
TRBJ1-5 . . TRBV18 TGTGCCAGCTCACCGTCAGAGTCTCAGCCCCAGCATTTT CASSPSESQPQHF
TRBJ1-2 . . TRBV4-2 TGTGCCAGCAGCCAAGATTCCTTTGCTAACTATGGCTACACCTTC CASSQDSFANYGYTF
TRBJ2-3 few . TRBV7-9 TGTGCCAGCAGCCCAGACATAGCACAAGCTAGCACAGATACGCAGTATTTT CASSPDIAQASTDTQYF
TRBJ2-3 . . TRBV11-2 TGTGCCAGCAGCTCGTACATAACTAGCACAGATACGCAGTATTTT CASSSYITSTDTQYF
TRBJ2-7 . . TRBV25-1 TGTGCCAGCAGAACAGGATTAGAGGCCGAGCAGTACTTC CASRTGLEAEQYF
TRBJ2-7 . TRBD2 TRBV27 TGTGCCAGCAGTTTCCTAGGGAGCGGGATCTTAGGCGAGCAGTACTTC CASSFLGSGILGEQYF
TRBJ2-7 . TRBD2 TRBV5-4 TGTGCGAGCACCATGGCGGGGGGCTCCTACGAGCAGTACTTC CASTMAGGSYEQYF
TRBJ2-7 few . TRBV7-2 TGTGCCAGCAGCTTAGCTCCCCTCTACGAGCAGTACTTC CASSLAPLYEQYF
TRBJ2-3 . . TRBV5-1 TGCGCCAGCCGTAGCGGAACCACAGATACGCAGTATTTT CASRSGTTDTQYF
TRBJ1-1 . . TRBV27 TGTGCCAGCAGTTTATGGGGAAACACTGAAGCTTTCTTT CASSLWGNTEAFF
TRBJ2-7 . . TRBV14 TGTGCCAGCAGCCAAGGATCGGCGCCTGACTACGAGCAGTACTTC CASSQGSAPDYEQYF
TRBJ2-7 . . TRBV6-5 TGTGCCAGTTACAGGGCCGGCGAGCAGTACTTC CASYRAGEQYF
TRBJ1-1 . TRBD1 TRBV5-1 TGCGCCAGCAGCTTTATCTCGGGACAGGGGGCGAGGACTGAAGCTTTCTTT CASSFISGQGARTEAFF
TRBJ2-7 . . TRBV28 TGTGCCAGCACATCTAGTTACAGACACTACGAGCAGTACTTC CASTSSYRHYEQYF
TRBJ2-7 . TRBD1 TRBV6-5 TGTGCCAGCAGACCCCAGGGGGCATCGGACGAGCAGTACTTC CASRPQGASDEQYF
TRBJ2-1 . . TRBV9 TGTGCCAGCAGCAAAGAGGGAAATGAGCAGTTCTTC CASSKEGNEQFF
TRBJ2-5 . TRBD2 TRBV7-8 TGTGCCAGCAGCTTAGAGGCTAGCGGGACCCAAGAGACCCAGTACTTC CASSLEASGTQETQYF
TRBJ2-7 . . TRBV2 TGTGCCAGCAGTGAAGCTAGCTATTTCTACGAGCAGTACTTC CASSEASYFYEQYF
TRBJ1-4 . . TRBV7-9 TGTGCCAGCAGCCTAAAATCTAATGAAAAACTGTTTTTT CASSLKSNEKLFF
TRBJ2-3 once . TRBV5-1 TGCGCCAGCCGTGATAGGGGGAGCGAAGATACGCAGTATTTT CASRDRGSEDTQYF
TRBJ2-2 . . TRBV7-3 TGTGCCAGCAGCGATCCTATGAACACCGGGGAGCTGTTTTTT CASSDPMNTGELFF
TRBJ2-7 few . TRBV6-5 TGTGCCAGCAGTTACGGGGCAGGGGAGTCCTACGAGCAGTACTTC CASSYGAGESYEQYF
TRBJ2-7 . . TRBV4-1 TGCGCCAGCAGCCAAGAGGGGGGCTACGAGCAGTACTTC CASSQEGGYEQYF
TRBJ2-3 . TRBD1 TRBV7-3 TGTGCCAGCAGCTCGGCAGGGGGCCCAGATACGCAGTATTTT CASSSAGGPDTQYF
TRBJ2-1 . . TRBV28 TGTGCCAGCAGTTTTGGTTTGGGGAATGAGCAGTTCTTC CASSFGLGNEQFF
TRBJ2-2 once . TRBV7-3 TGTGCCAGCAGCCTAAACGCAGGGTCCGGGGAGCTGTTTTTT CASSLNAGSGELFF